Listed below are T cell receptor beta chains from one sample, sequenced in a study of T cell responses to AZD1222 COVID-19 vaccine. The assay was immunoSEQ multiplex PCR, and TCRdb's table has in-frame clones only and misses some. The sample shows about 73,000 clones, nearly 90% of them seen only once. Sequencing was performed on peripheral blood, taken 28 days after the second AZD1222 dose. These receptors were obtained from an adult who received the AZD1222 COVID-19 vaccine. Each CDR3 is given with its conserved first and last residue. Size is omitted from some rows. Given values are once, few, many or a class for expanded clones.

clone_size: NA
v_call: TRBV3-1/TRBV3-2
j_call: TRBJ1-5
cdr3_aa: CASSPSAGRGIFDRQPQHF

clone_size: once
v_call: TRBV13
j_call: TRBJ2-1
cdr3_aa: CASSSLDSGNYNEQFF

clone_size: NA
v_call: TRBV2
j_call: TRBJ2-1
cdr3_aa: CASSLTPGPYNEQFF

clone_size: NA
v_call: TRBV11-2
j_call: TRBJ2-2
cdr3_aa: CASSQGAGGHTGELFF

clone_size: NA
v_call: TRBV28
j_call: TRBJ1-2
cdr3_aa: CATIQGVRFGYTF

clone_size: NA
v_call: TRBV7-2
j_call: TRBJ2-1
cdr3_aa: CASSRAGAGTPLIEQFF

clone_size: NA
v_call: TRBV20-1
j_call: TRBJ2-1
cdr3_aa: CSASSGRAFYNEQFF

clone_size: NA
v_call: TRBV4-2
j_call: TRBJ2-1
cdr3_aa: CASSQPTGGSGEQFF

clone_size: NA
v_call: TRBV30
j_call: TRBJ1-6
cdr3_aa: CAWRPTGSSYNSPLHF

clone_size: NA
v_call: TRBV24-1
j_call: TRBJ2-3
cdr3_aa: CATSDPTGGTDTQYF

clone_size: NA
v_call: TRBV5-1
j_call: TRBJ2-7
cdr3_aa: CASSLGWSYEQYF

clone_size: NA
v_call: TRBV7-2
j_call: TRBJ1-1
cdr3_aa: CASSTYREGTEAFF

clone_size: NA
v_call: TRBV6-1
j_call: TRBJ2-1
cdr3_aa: CASSGGGRGSDSSYNEQFF

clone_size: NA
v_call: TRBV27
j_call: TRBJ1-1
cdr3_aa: CASSRVPRAGKNTEAFF

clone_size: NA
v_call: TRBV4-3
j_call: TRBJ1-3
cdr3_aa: CASSQDWGTGNGNTIYF

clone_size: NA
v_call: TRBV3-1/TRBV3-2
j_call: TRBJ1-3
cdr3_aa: CASSQTGDPGNTIYF

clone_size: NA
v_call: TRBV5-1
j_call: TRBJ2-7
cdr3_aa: CASSSGHSYEQYF

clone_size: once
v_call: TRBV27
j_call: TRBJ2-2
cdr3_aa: CASSFLRQGGTGELFF

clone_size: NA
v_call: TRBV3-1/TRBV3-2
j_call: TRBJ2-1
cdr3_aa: CASSQWVNEQFF

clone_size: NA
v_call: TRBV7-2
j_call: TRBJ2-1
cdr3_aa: CASSLAAQPYYNEQFF

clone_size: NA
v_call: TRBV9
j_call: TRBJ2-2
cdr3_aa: CASSTGGRGNTGELFF

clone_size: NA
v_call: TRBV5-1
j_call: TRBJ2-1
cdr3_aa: CASSNHRRYEQFF

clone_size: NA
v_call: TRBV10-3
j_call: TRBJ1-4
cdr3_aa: CAISEDRAKLFF

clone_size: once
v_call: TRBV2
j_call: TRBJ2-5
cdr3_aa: CASSERGLETQYF

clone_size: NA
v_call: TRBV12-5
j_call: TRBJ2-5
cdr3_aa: CASAPRTGLQETQYF

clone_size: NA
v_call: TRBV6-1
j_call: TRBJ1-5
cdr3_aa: CASSESRVNEPQHF

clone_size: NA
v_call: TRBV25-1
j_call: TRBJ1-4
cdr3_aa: CASSVGTGGEKLFF

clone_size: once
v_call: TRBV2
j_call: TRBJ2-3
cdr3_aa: CASSNVALTSGNQYF

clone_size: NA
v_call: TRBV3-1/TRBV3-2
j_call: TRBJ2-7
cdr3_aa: CASSQGVYEQYF

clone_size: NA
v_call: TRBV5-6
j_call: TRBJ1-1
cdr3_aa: CASSPLIPNTEAFF

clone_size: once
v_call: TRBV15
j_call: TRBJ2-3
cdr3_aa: CATATGGNTDTQYF

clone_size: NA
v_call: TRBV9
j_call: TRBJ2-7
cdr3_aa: CASSVAYGTYEQYF

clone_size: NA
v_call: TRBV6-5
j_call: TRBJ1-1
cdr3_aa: CASSYSGSNTEAFF

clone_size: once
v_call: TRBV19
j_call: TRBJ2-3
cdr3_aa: CASRRGQTTDTQYF

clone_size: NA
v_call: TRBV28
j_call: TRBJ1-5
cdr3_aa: CASSLAPSGDQPQHF

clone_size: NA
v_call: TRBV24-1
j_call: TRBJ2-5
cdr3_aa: CATSEPTGIQETQYF

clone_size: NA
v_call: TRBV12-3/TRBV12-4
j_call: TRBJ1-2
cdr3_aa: CASTRRQNYGYTF